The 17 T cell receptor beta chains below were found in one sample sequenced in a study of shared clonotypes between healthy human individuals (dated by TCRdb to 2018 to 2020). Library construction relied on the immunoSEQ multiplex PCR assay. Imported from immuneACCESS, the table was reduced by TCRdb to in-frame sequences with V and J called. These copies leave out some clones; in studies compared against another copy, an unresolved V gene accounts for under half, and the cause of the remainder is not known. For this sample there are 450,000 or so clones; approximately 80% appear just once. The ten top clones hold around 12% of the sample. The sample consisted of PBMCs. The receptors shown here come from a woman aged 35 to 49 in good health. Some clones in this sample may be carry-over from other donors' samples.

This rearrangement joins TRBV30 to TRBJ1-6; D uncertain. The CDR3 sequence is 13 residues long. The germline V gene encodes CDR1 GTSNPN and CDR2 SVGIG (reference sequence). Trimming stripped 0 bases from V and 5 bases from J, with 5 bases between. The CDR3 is CAWSVGNNSPLHF. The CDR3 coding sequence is TGTGCCTGGAGTGTGGGTAATAATTCACCCCTCCACTTT.

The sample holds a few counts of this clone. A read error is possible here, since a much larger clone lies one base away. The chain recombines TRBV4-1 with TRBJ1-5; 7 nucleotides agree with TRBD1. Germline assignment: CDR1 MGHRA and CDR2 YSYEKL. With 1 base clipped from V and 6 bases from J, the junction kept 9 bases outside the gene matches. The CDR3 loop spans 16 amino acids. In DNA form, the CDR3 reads TGCGCCAGCAGCCAAGGAGCCAGGGGGGGAGGTCAGCCCCAGCATTTT. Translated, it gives CASSQGARGGGQPQHF.

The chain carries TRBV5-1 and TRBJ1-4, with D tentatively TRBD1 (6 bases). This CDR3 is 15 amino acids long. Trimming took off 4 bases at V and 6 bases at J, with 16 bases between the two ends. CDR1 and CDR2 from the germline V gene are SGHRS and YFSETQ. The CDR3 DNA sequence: TGCGCCAGCAGCCTGGCGGGCAGGGGTGATGAAAAACTGTTTTTT. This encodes CASSLAGRGDEKLFF.

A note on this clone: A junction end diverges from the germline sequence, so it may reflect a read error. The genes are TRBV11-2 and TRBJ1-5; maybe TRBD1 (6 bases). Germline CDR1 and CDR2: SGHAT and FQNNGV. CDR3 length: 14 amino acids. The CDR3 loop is CAGSGGLSSQPQHF. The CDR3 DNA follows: TGTGCCGGCAGCGGGGGGCTGAGCAGTCAGCCCCAGCATTTT.

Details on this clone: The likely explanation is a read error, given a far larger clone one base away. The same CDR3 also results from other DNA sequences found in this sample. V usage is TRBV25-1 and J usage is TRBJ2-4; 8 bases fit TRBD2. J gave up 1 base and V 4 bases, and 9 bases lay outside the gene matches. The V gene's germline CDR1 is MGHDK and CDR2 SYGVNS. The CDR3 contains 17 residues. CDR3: CASSGRVAGSAKNIQYF. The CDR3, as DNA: TGTGCCAGCAGTGGACGGGTAGCGGGATCGGCCAAAAACATTCAGTACTTC. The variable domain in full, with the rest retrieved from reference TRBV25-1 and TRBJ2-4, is EADIYQTPRYLVIGTGKKITLECSQTMGHDKMYWYQQDPGMELHLIHYSYGVNSTEKGDLSSESTVSRIRTEHFPLTLESARPSHTSQYLCASSGRVAGSAKNIQYFGAGTRLSVL.

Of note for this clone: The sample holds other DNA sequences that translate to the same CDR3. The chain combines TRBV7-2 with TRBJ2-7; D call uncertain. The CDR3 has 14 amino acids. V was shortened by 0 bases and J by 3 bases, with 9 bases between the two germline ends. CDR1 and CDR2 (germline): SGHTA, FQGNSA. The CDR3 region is CASSLAGRSYEQYF. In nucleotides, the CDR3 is TGTGCCAGCAGCTTAGCGGGCAGGAGCTACGAGCAGTACTTC.

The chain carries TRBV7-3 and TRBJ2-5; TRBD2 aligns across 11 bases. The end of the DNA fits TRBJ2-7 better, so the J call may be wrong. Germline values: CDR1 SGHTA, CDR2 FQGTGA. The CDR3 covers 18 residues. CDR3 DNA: TGTGCCAGCAGCTTAACCTCTAGCGGGAGGAGTAGCCCCTACGAGCAGTACTTC. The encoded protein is CASSLTSSGRSSPYEQYF.

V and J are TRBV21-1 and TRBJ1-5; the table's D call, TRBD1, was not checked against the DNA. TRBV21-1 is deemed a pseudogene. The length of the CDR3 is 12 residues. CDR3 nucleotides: TGTGCCAGCAGCAAAGTGGGCCAGCCCCAGCATTTT. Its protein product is CASSKVGQPQHF.

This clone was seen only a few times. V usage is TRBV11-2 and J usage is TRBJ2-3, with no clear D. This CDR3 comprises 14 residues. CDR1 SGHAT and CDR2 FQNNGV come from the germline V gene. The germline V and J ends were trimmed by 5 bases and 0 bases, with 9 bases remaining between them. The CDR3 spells CASSPLFSTDTQYF. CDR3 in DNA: TGTGCCAGCAGCCCCTTGTTTAGCACAGATACGCAGTATTTT.

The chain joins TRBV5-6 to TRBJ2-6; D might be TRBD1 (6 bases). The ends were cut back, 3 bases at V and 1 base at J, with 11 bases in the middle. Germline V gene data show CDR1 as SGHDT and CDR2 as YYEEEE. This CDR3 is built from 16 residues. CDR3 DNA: TGTGCCAGCAGCTGGGGGCCTGAATCTGGGGCCAACGTCCTGACTTTC. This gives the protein CASSWGPESGANVLTF.

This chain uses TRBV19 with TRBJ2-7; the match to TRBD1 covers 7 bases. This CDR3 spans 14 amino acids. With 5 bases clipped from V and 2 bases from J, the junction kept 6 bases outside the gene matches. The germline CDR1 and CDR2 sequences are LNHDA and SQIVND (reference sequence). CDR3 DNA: TGTGCCAGTAGTCCACAGGGGCCAACCTACGAGCAGTACTTC. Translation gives CASSPQGPTYEQYF.

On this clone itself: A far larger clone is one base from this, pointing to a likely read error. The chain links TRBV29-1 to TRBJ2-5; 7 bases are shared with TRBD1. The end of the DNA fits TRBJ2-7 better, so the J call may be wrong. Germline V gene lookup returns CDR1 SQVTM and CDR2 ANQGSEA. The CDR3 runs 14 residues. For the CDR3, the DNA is TGCAGCGCTACGACAGGGAGTTTCCCCTACGAGCAGTACTTC. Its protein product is CSATTGSFPYEQYF.

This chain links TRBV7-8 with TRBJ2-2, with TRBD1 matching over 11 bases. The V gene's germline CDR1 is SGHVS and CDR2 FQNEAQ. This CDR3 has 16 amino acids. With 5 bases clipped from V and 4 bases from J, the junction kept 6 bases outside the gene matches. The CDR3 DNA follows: TGTGCCAGCAGCCAGCGGACAGGGGGCGTCACCGGGGAGCTGTTTTTT. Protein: CASSQRTGGVTGELFF.

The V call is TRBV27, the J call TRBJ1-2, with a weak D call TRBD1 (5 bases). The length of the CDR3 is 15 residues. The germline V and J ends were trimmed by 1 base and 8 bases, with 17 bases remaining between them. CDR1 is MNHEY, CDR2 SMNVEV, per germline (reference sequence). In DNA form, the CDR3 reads TGTGCCAGCAGTTTATGGGGCACCCGGGGTGGAGGCTACACCTTC. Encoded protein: CASSLWGTRGGGYTF.

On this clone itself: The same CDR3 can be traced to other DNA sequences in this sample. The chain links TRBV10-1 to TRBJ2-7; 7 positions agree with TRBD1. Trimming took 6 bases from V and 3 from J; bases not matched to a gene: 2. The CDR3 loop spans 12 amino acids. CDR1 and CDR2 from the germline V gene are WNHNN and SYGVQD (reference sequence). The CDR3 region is CASSGDSYEQYF. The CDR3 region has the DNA TGCGCCAGCAGCGGGGACAGCTACGAGCAGTACTTC.

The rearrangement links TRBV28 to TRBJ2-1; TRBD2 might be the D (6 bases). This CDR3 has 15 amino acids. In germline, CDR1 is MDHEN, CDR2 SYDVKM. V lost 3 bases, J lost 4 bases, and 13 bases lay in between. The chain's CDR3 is CASSFGGNRYNEQFF. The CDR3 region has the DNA TGTGCCAGCAGTTTCGGCGGGAACAGATACAATGAGCAGTTCTTC.

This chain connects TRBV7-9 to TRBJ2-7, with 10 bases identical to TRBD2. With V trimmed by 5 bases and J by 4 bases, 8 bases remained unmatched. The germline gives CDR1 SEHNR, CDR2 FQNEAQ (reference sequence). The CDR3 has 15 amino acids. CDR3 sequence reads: CASSPGTSVLYEQYF. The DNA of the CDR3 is TGTGCCAGCAGCCCTGGGACTAGCGTTTTGTACGAGCAGTACTTC.